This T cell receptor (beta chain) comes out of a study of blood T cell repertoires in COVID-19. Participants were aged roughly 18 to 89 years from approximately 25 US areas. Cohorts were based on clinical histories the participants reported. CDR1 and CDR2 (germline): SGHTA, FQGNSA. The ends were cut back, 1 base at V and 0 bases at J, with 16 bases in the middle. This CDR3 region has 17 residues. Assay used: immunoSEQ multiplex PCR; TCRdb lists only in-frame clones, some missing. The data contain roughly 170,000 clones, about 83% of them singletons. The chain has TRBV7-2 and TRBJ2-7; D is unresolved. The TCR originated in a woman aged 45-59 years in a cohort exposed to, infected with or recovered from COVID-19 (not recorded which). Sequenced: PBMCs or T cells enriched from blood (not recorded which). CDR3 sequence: CASSLDVSPMSSYEQYF. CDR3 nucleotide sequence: TGTGCCAGCAGCTTAGATGTTTCCCCCATGAGCTCCTACGAGCAGTACTTC.